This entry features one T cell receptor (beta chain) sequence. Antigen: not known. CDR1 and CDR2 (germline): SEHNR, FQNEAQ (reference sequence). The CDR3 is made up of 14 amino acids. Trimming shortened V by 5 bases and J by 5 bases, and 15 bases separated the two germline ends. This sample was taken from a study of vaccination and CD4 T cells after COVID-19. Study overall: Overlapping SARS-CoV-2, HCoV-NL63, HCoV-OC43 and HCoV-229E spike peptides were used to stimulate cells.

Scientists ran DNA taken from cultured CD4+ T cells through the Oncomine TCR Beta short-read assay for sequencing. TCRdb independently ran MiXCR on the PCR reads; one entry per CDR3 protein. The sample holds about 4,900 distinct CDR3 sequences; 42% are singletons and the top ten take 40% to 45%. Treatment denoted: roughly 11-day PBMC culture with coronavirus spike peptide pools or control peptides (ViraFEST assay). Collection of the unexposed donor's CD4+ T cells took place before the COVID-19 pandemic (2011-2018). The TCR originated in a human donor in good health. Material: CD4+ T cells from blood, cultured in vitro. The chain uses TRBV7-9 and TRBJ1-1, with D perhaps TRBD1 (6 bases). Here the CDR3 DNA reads TGTGCCAGCAGCAACAGGGACTCGGGTACTGAAGCTTTCTTT. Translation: CASSNRDSGTEAFF. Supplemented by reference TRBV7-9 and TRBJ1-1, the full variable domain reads DTGVSQNPRHKITKRGQNVTFRCDPISEHNRLYWYRQTLGQGPEFLTYFQNEAQLEKSRLLSDRFSAERPKGSFSTLEIQRTEQGDSAMYLCASSNRDSGTEAFFGQGTRLTVV.